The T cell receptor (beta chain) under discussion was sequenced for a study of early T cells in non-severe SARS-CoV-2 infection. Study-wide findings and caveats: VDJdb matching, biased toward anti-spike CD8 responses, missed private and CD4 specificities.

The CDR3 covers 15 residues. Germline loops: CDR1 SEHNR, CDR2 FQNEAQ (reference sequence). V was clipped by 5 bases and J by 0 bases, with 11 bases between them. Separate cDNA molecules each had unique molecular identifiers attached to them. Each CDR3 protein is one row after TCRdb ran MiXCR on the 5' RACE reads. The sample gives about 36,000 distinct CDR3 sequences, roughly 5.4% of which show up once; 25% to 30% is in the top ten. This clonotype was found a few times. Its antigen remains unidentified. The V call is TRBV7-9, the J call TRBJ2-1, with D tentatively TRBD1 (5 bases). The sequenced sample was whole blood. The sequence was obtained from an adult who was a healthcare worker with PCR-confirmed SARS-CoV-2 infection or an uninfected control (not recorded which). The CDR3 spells CASSAGPSSYNEQFF. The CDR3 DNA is TGTGCCAGCAGCGCAGGGCCCAGCTCCTACAATGAGCAGTTCTTC.